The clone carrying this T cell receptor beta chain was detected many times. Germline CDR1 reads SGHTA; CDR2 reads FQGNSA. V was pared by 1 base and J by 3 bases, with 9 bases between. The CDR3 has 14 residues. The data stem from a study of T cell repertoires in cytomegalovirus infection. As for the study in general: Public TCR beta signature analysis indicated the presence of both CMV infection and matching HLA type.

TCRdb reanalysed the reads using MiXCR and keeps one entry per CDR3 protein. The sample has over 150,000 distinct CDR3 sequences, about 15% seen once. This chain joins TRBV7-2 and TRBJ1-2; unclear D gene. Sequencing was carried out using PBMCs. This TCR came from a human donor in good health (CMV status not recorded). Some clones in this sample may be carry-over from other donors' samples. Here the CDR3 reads CASSLGVGYYGYTF. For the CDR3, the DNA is TGTGCCAGCAGCTTAGGTGTGGGGTACTATGGCTACACCTTC.